What follows are 15 T cell receptor beta chains derived from one specimen sequenced in a study of post-analysis software for immune sequencing data. General study findings and limits: Compared with controls, patients had more of about five TRBV segments, including TRBV5-6, TRBV5-1 and TRBV20-1.

These receptors lack a known antigen. Unique molecular identifiers tagged the TCR beta cDNA libraries. MiXCR, applied by TCRdb to the PCR reads, yields one record per CDR3 protein. The data contain some 890,000 distinct CDR3 sequences, approximately 50% of them singletons. The sequenced sample was blood. The source is a girl between 5 and 17 years old with multiple sclerosis.

The table lists this clonotype with a few counts. The chain has TRBV5-6 and TRBJ2-1; D is ambiguous. V dropped 10 bases and J dropped 8 bases, with 13 bases sitting between them. Germline V gene lookup returns CDR1 SGHDT and CDR2 YYEEEE. CDR3 length equals 11 residues. Here the CDR3 DNA reads TGTGCCTCCCGTAGGGAATATGAGCAGTTCTTC. Its protein product is CASRREYEQFF.

In its sample, this clonotype was seen a few times. For the CDR3, the DNA is TGTGCCAGCAGACCCCGGACAGGGGTTGGGACAGATACGCAGTATTTT. It specifies CASRPRTGVGTDTQYF. The V call is TRBV2, the J call TRBJ2-3; TRBD1 aligns across 9 bases. The germline V gene has CDR1 SNHLY and CDR2 FYNNEI. V lost 6 bases and J lost 3; bases outside the gene matches: 10. This CDR3 is 16 amino acids long.

As DNA, the CDR3 is TGCGCCAGCAGCTTGGGACAGCAATCCTACTATGGCTACACCTTC. This codes for CASSLGQQSYYGYTF. The chain has TRBV5-1 and TRBJ1-2; D may be TRBD1 (5 bases). The CDR3 length is 15 residues. Germline values: CDR1 SGHRS, CDR2 YFSETQ. Deletions cut 0 bases from V and 3 bases from J, with 12 bases between.

With respect to this clonotype: A much larger clone is a single base away; this may be a read error. V usage is TRBV29-1 and J usage is TRBJ2-5; 10 bases agree with TRBD1. J gave up 11 bases and V 6 bases, and 12 bases lay outside the gene matches. Per germline, CDR1 SQVTM and CDR2 ANQGSEA. The CDR3 has 13 amino acids. This CDR3 is CSVGTGDSYGQYF. The CDR3 DNA is TGCAGCGTCGGGACAGGGGACTCCTACGGGCAGTACTTC. The complete variable domain, with remaining parts taken from reference TRBV29-1 and TRBJ2-5, reads SAVISQKPSRDICQRGTSLTIQCQVDSQVTMMFWYRQQPGQSLTLIATANQGSEATYESGFVIDKFPISRPNLTFSTLTVSNMSPEDSSIYLCSVGTGDSYGQYFGPGTRLLVL.

The rearrangement links TRBV7-9 to TRBJ2-2, with 9 bases identical to TRBD2. Trimming at V came to 4 bases and at J to 0 bases, leaving 9 bases not matched to a gene. From germline, CDR1 is SEHNR and CDR2 FQNEAQ (reference sequence). CDR3 size: 18 residues. The CDR3 DNA sequence: TGTGCCAGCAGCTCCCGTAGGGCGGGAGGGTCGAACACCGGGGAGCTGTTTTTT. It is translated as CASSSRRAGGSNTGELFF.

This sequence joins TRBV4-2 and TRBJ2-7; tentatively, D is TRBD1 or TRBD2 (6 bases each). The length of the CDR3 is 18 residues. The germline V gene has CDR1 LGHNA and CDR2 YNFKEQ. Deletions cut 0 bases from V and 7 bases from J, with 25 bases between. The chain's CDR3 is CASSQDSIGGPPGDEQYF. CDR3 bases: TGTGCCAGCAGCCAAGATTCAATAGGGGGGCCCCCGGGGGATGAGCAGTACTTC.

The V and J genes are TRBV5-1 and TRBJ2-1; TRBD2 aligns across 12 bases. Germline V CDR1 and CDR2: SGHRS, YFSETQ. V lost 0 bases to trimming and J lost 9 bases; unmatched junction nucleotides: 7. The CDR3 length is 16 residues. The CDR3: CASSLALAGGPGEQFF. Written as DNA, the CDR3 is TGCGCCAGCAGCTTGGCTCTAGCGGGAGGGCCCGGTGAGCAGTTCTTC.

This chain joins TRBV7-2 and TRBJ2-1; 8 positions match TRBD2. The junction had 8 bases not matched to a gene; V was cut back by 1 base and J by 6 bases. The germline gives CDR1 SGHTA, CDR2 FQGNSA. CDR3 length equals 16 residues. CDR3 nucleotides: TGTGCCAGCAGCTTAGATACGAGCGGGAGAGGCAATGAGCAGTTCTTC. Its translation: CASSLDTSGRGNEQFF.

This clonotype appeared a single time. The chain couples TRBV20-1 to TRBJ1-1; D ambiguous. Trimming left V 6 bases short and J 7 bases short, with 9 bases between. CDR1 is DFQATT and CDR2 is SNEGSKA in the germline V gene (reference sequence). This CDR3 has 10 amino acids. This CDR3 is CSASRDEAFF. DNA of the CDR3: TGCAGTGCCTCAAGGGATGAAGCTTTCTTT.

This clonotype was seen many times. The V gene is TRBV7-3, the J gene TRBJ2-3; D not resolved. Germline CDR1 reads SGHTA; CDR2 reads FQGTGA. The V end was cut by 2 bases, the J end by 2 bases, with 8 bases between. This CDR3 is built from 14 residues. The CDR3 sequence is CASSLRLSTDTQYF. The CDR3 region has the DNA TGTGCCAGCAGCTTACGACTCTCCACAGATACGCAGTATTTT.

This chain links TRBV7-2 with TRBJ1-4; 7 positions match TRBD1. The germline V gene has CDR1 SGHTA and CDR2 FQGNSA. The CDR3 covers 14 residues. The J segment lost 8 bases and the V segment lost 5 bases, leaving 8 bases of the junction unmatched. The CDR3 DNA reads as TGTGCCAGCAGCAGGGACAGCCTGGGGGAAAAACTGTTTTTT. Translating gives CASSRDSLGEKLFF.

In its sample, this clonotype was seen a few times. The chain joins TRBV20-1 to TRBJ2-3; 8 nucleotides match TRBD2. V lost 6 bases to trimming and J lost 1 base; unmatched junction nucleotides: 12. CDR3 length: 16 amino acids. Germline CDR1 is DFQATT and CDR2 is SNEGSKA (reference sequence). The CDR3 reads CSARKPSGFRTDTQYF. CDR3 DNA: TGCAGTGCCCGCAAACCTAGCGGGTTTCGCACAGATACGCAGTATTTT.

This clonotype has only a few counts. This chain connects TRBV5-1 to TRBJ2-5; no definite D call. The ends were cut back, 4 bases at V and 1 base at J, with 14 bases in the middle. Germline CDR1 and CDR2: SGHRS and YFSETQ. The CDR3 has 15 residues. CDR3 loop: CASSPEVGFQETQYF. In DNA form, the CDR3 reads TGCGCCAGCAGCCCCGAGGTGGGGTTCCAAGAGACCCAGTACTTC.

The chain links TRBV5-1 to TRBJ2-2; 7 bases match TRBD2. CDR1 is SGHRS, CDR2 YFSETQ, per germline. The junction had 10 bases not matched to a gene; V was cut back by 4 bases and J by 1 base. The CDR3 is 17 residues long. CDR3 loop: CASSLRLQRENTGELFF. The CDR3 bases are TGCGCCAGCAGCCTGAGACTACAGCGGGAGAACACCGGGGAGCTGTTTTTT.

Turning to this clonotype: The final CDR3 position lacks the conserved phenylalanine or tryptophan, pointing to a likely read error. The chain joins TRBV12-3 or TRBV12-4 to TRBJ2-3, with unresolved D. Trimming pared 6 bases from V and 4 bases from J, leaving 8 bases between. CDR3 size: 12 residues. CDR3 sequence (DNA): TGTGCCAGCAGAAGGGCCGCAGATACGCAGTATTCT. Protein product: CASRRAADTQYS.